The 10 T cell receptor beta chains reported below all come from one sample, sequenced in a study of identical twins. TCRdb re-derived calls from the 5' RACE reads in MiXCR, one entry per CDR3 protein. The table lists some 1,700,000 distinct CDR3 sequences, about 31% of them singletons. Sequenced material: cord blood. Source of these receptors: a newborn girl in good health.

This clonotype was seen a few times. The V call is TRBV12-3 or TRBV12-4, the J call TRBJ1-1, with D perhaps TRBD1 (6 bases). The CDR3 length is 16 residues. V shed 6 bases and J shed 1 base, with 18 bases lying between them. CDR3 DNA sequence: TGTGCCAGCAGGGGGGGCTGGGGCGGCCGGAACACTGAAGCTTTCTTT. It translates to CASRGGWGGRNTEAFF.

This clonotype showed up just a few times. The genes are TRBV12-3 or TRBV12-4 and TRBJ2-1, with TRBD1 identical over 9 bases. The CDR3 sequence is 15 residues long. The junction had 6 bases not matched to a gene; V was cut back by 4 bases and J by 5 bases. The CDR3 DNA is TGTGCCAGCAGTTCGCGGGACAGGGAGGACAATGAGCAGTTCTTC. It translates to CASSSRDREDNEQFF.

The sample holds a few counts of this clonotype. The chain employs TRBV9 and TRBJ2-1; D is ambiguous. Trimming left V 4 bases short and J 5 bases short, with 7 bases between. The CDR3 consists of 12 residues. Germline V gene sequence: CDR1 SGDLS, CDR2 YYNGEE. CDR3 DNA: TGTGCCAGCAGCCCGGCTCACAATGAGCAGTTCTTC. Translating it yields CASSPAHNEQFF.

This clonotype was observed a few times. The CDR3 coding sequence is TGCAGTGCTGGCTTAGCGGGGACTCAAGAGACCCAGTACTTC. Protein sequence: CSAGLAGTQETQYF. The J gene is TRBJ2-5, the V gene TRBV20-1; TRBD2 matches at 8 bases. The CDR3 spans 14 residues. Germline V gene data show CDR1 as DFQATT and CDR2 as SNEGSKA (reference sequence). The ends lost 5 bases at V and 2 bases at J; junction bases unmatched: 7.

The chain combines TRBV6-2 or TRBV6-3 with TRBJ1-1; D might be TRBD1 (6 bases). Trimming removed 4 bases at V and 0 bases at J, with 12 bases between. The CDR3 covers 15 residues. Germline-derived CDR1 and CDR2 are MNHEY and SVGEGT. This chain's CDR3 is CASSSQGIMNTEAFF. CDR3 nucleotides: TGTGCCAGCAGTTCGCAGGGGATTATGAACACTGAAGCTTTCTTT.

The chain carries TRBV29-1 and TRBJ2-1; D might be TRBD2 (7 bases). The germline V gene encodes CDR1 SQVTM and CDR2 ANQGSEA. The CDR3 contains 13 residues. The V and J ends lost 7 bases and 13 bases respectively, with 23 bases between them. The CDR3 loop reads CSAKTQGRETQFF. The CDR3 DNA follows: TGCAGCGCCAAGACTCAGGGGAGGGAGACCCAGTTCTTC.

V gene TRBV29-1 combines with J gene TRBJ2-7; D may be TRBD2 (6 bases). Germline V gene lookup returns CDR1 SQVTM and CDR2 ANQGSEA. V was clipped by 6 bases and J by 3 bases, with 9 bases between them. The length of the CDR3 is 11 residues. The chain's CDR3 is CSVREDYEQYF. The CDR3 nucleotides are TGCAGCGTCAGGGAGGACTACGAGCAGTACTTC.

J is TRBJ2-5 and V is TRBV27, with 12 bases aligning to TRBD2. V shed 5 bases, J shed 5 bases, and the junction held 6 bases outside the gene matches. CDR3 length: 15 amino acids. CDR1 and CDR2 from the germline V gene are MNHEY and SMNVEV (reference sequence). DNA for the CDR3: TGTGCCAGCAGTCGGACTAGCGGGGCACGGGAGACCCAGTACTTC. The encoded protein is CASSRTSGARETQYF.

The chain combines TRBV12-3 or TRBV12-4 with TRBJ2-3, with D perhaps matching TRBD2 (5 bases). V lost 1 base to trimming and J lost 11 bases, with 7 bases between them. CDR3 length: 11 amino acids. Here the CDR3 reads CASSLGTVQYF. The CDR3 nucleotides are TGTGCCAGCAGTTTAGGGACTGTGCAGTATTTT.

The V call is TRBV4-1, the J call TRBJ2-3, with TRBD2 matching over 7 bases. The ends lost 4 bases at V and 3 bases at J; junction bases unmatched: 13. The CDR3 runs to 17 residues. Germline V gene data show CDR1 as MGHRA and CDR2 as YSYEKL. The CDR3 sequence: CASSRLPGGSGTDTQYF. The CDR3 DNA reads as TGCGCCAGCAGCCGCCTCCCTGGCGGGAGTGGGACAGATACGCAGTATTTT.